At least ten counts were recorded for the clone carrying this TCR beta chain. Germline V lookup: CDR1 LGHDT, CDR2 YNNKEL (reference sequence). V lost 1 base to trimming and J lost 7 bases, with 11 bases between them. The CDR3 is 14 amino acids. These data come from a study of T cells in Graves' hyperthyroidism and ophthalmopathy. TCR beta CDR3 region amplification was performed from RNA transcripts. With the HTBI primer set, the TCR CDR3 went through a first round of RT-PCR. TCRdb ran MiXCR on the multiplex PCR reads and lists one entry per CDR3 protein. The sample lists 250,000 to 300,000 distinct CDR3 sequences, more than 15% occurring once.

The chain is built from TRBV3-1 and TRBJ1-5; D not certain. The specimen was blood. The origin of this receptor is a woman aged 55 to 70 with Graves' ophthalmopathy. The CDR3 sequence is CASSQATGGQPQHF. The CDR3 nucleotides are TGTGCCAGCAGCCAAGCAACGGGAGGCCAGCCCCAGCATTTT.